This TCR beta chain originates from a study of cytomegalovirus exposure and HLA in healthy donors. Primers for the PCR totalled 60 Vbeta and 13 Jbeta. This table comes from immunoSEQ multiplex PCR, and its TCRdb copy is limited to in-frame clones, with some not included. The table for this sample gives 190,000 or so clones. Overall study results and limits: The study recorded 160 or so TCR beta chains that were cytomegalovirus-associated. The study carried out a later analysis of TCR beta sequences. It associated about 15,000 of them with specific HLA alleles at a false discovery rate of 0.05. Cytomegalovirus status was reportedly diagnosed by the classifier with high sensitivity and specificity.

Note on this clone: Its target is unknown.

This CDR3 is 14 amino acids long. V dropped 5 bases and J dropped 2 bases, with 12 bases sitting between them. Looked up from germline, CDR1 is SGHVS and CDR2 is FQNEAQ. The chain combines TRBV7-8 with TRBJ1-1; no definite D call. The material sequenced was PBMCs. This receptor was identified in a boy aged 5-17 years in good health and CMV-seronegative. The CDR3 here is CASSQDGVNTEAFF. Written as DNA, the CDR3 is TGTGCCAGCAGCCAAGACGGAGTAAACACTGAAGCTTTCTTT.